The 26 T cell receptor beta chains presented below share a single source sample, sequenced in a study of T-cell memory formation after mild COVID-19. In TCRdb, the 5' RACE reads were re-called with MiXCR into one record per CDR3 protein. The top ten hold around 43% of the sample, which has roughly 110,000 distinct CDR3 sequences, about 15% seen once. Sequencing was performed on PBMCs or a T cell subset sorted from them (not recorded which). The receptor set was obtained from a man younger than 35 who had mild COVID-19 (a few samples of this study predate the infection). Cell type and time point are not known.

The gene calls are TRBV5-1 and TRBJ2-2, with TRBD2 as a possible D gene (5 bases). CDR3 length: 18 amino acids. Trimming left V 0 bases short and J 1 base short, with 16 bases between. Germline V gene data show CDR1 as SGHRS and CDR2 as YFSETQ. The CDR3: CASSLGKGDPLNTGELFF. The CDR3 DNA is TGCGCCAGCAGCTTGGGGAAGGGAGACCCACTGAACACCGGGGAGCTGTTTTTT.

This clonotype was counted a few times. The V gene is TRBV10-3, the J gene TRBJ2-1; TRBD1 matches at 10 bases. V lost 7 bases, J lost 6 bases, and 9 bases stayed unmatched. The germline V gene has CDR1 ENHRY and CDR2 SYGVKD. The CDR3 is 15 amino acids. CDR3 loop: CAINSGDRGLNEQFF. The CDR3 DNA reads TGTGCCATCAATAGTGGGGACAGGGGTCTCAATGAGCAGTTCTTC.

This clonotype has only a few counts. The rearrangement joins TRBV12-3 or TRBV12-4 to TRBJ2-5; D is ambiguous. The CDR3 consists of 12 residues. Trimming pared 7 bases from V and 3 bases from J, leaving 9 bases between. The CDR3 coding sequence is TGTGCCAGCAAAAACGAAGAAGAGACCCAGTACTTC. Translated, it gives CASKNEEETQYF.

The table lists this clonotype with a few counts. The genes are TRBV4-3 and TRBJ2-3; D may be TRBD2 (6 bases). The CDR3 totals 16 residues. Germline assignment: CDR1 LGHNA and CDR2 YSLEER. V lost 4 bases, J lost 4 bases, and 18 bases lay in between. The CDR3 here is CASSPSTGVGSDTQYF. The DNA of the CDR3 is TGCGCCAGCAGCCCTAGTACGGGGGTTGGGTCAGATACGCAGTATTTT.

There are a few counts of this clonotype. The chain employs TRBV4-1 and TRBJ1-1; D may be TRBD1 (5 bases). The CDR3 spans 17 residues. Germline CDR1 is MGHRA and CDR2 is YSYEKL. V gave up 4 bases and J gave up 1 base, with 19 bases separating them. Here the CDR3 DNA reads TGCGCCAGCAGCCCAAACGAGAGGGGTAGTGGGAACACTGAAGCTTTCTTT. It specifies CASSPNERGSGNTEAFF.

V is TRBV4-3 and J is TRBJ2-3, with D possibly matching TRBD1 (6 bases). Germline-derived CDR1 and CDR2 are LGHNA and YSLEER. The CDR3 runs to 14 residues. The ends were cut back, 3 bases at V and 0 bases at J, with 7 bases in the middle. The CDR3 reads CASSHGQSTDTQYF. In DNA form, the CDR3 reads TGCGCCAGCAGCCACGGACAGAGCACAGATACGCAGTATTTT.

DNA of the CDR3: TGTGCCAGCAGTTACTCACCAGGGAACCTAAATCTAGGGTCAAACATTCAGTACTTC. Translating gives CASSYSPGNLNLGSNIQYF. The chain joins TRBV6-2 or TRBV6-3 to TRBJ2-4; tentative D call: TRBD1 (5 bases). Trimming cost V 0 bases and J 6 bases, with 24 bases left between them. The CDR3 covers 19 residues. Germline V CDR1 and CDR2: MNHEY, SVGEGT.

The gene calls are TRBV7-9 and TRBJ2-5; D unclear. The germline V gene has CDR1 SEHNR and CDR2 FQNEAQ (reference sequence). The V end lost 5 bases, the J end lost 5 bases, and 18 bases lay between the germline ends. CDR3 length equals 15 residues. In DNA, the CDR3 is TGTGCCAGCAGCGCAAGGGCCCCGGAATGGGAGACCCAGTACTTC. This gives the protein CASSARAPEWETQYF.

V and J are TRBV12-3 or TRBV12-4 and TRBJ1-5; D unresolved. Trimming stripped 3 bases from V and 6 bases from J, with 9 bases between. This CDR3 is 13 amino acids long. The CDR3 reads CASSFSLTQPQHF. The CDR3 bases are TGTGCCAGCAGTTTCTCTCTCACTCAGCCCCAGCATTTT.

This clonotype was observed a handful of times. The chain employs TRBV27 and TRBJ2-3, with 9 bases matching TRBD2. This CDR3 spans 13 amino acids. Germline loops: CDR1 MNHEY, CDR2 SMNVEV (reference sequence). Trimming at V came to 8 bases and at J to 6 bases, leaving 6 bases not matched to a gene. CDR3 DNA: TGTGCCAGCTCGCGGGGGGGTCAGGATACGCAGTATTTT. This translates into CASSRGGQDTQYF.

This clonotype was counted between two and nine times. J is TRBJ2-1 and V is TRBV13; D is ambiguous. The V gene's germline CDR1 is PRHDT and CDR2 FYEKMQ (reference sequence). The CDR3 extends over 14 amino acids. The V gene lost 4 bases and the J gene lost 10 bases, with 17 bases spanning the gap. The DNA for the CDR3 is TGTGCCAGCAGCTACCAGCCCGCCCCTCGGGAGCAGTTCTTC. Its translation is CASSYQPAPREQFF.

This clonotype showed up many times. The J gene is TRBJ2-4, the V gene TRBV12-3 or TRBV12-4; D ambiguous. This CDR3 has 16 amino acids. Trimming removed 1 base at V and 0 bases at J, with 10 bases between. CDR3 loop: CASSLVAFLAKNIQYF. The CDR3 DNA sequence: TGTGCCAGCAGTTTAGTAGCTTTTCTAGCCAAAAACATTCAGTACTTC.

The sample holds a few counts of this clonotype. The chain links TRBV12-5 to TRBJ2-2; D gene uncertain. V shed 7 bases and J shed 4 bases, with 7 bases lying between them. The CDR3 loop spans 12 amino acids. Germline V CDR1 and CDR2: LGHNT, FRNRAP. The CDR3 loop reads CASAWGTGELFF. CDR3 bases: TGTGCTAGTGCTTGGGGCACCGGGGAGCTGTTTTTT.

This clonotype was picked up many times. The chain is built from TRBV12-3 or TRBV12-4 and TRBJ2-7; no clear D gene. This CDR3 is 13 amino acids long. V gave up 8 bases and J gave up 2 bases, with 13 bases separating them. The CDR3 DNA reads as TGTGCCAGCTCCCGAACAGTCGCCTACGAGCAGTACTTC. This encodes CASSRTVAYEQYF.

This clonotype was counted ten times or more. J is TRBJ1-1 and V is TRBV29-1, with D perhaps matching TRBD1 (6 bases). Germline V CDR1 and CDR2: SQVTM, ANQGSEA. V lost 4 bases to trimming and J lost 5 bases, with 11 bases between them. This CDR3 comprises 12 residues. CDR3 sequence reads: CSVVSGQTEAFF. CDR3 coding DNA: TGCAGCGTTGTCAGTGGACAGACTGAAGCTTTCTTT.

This clonotype was seen many times. This sequence joins TRBV7-2 and TRBJ1-5; 7 bases align to TRBD1. The CDR3 covers 15 residues. The ends lost 4 bases at V and 5 bases at J; junction bases unmatched: 8. Looked up from germline, CDR1 is SGHTA and CDR2 is FQGNSA. The CDR3 DNA reads as TGTGCCAGCAGCTCCGGGGGCAGGGGGTATCAGCCCCAGCATTTT. It codes for CASSSGGRGYQPQHF.

There are a few counts of this clonotype. The chain has TRBV27 and TRBJ2-1; 7 bases agree with TRBD2. Per germline, CDR1 MNHEY and CDR2 SMNVEV (reference sequence). Unmatched junction bases numbered 5, after V lost 3 bases and J lost 9 bases. CDR3 length: 13 amino acids. The CDR3 nucleotides read TGTGCCAGCAGTTTCGGGACTATACCTGAGCAGTTCTTC. Its protein product is CASSFGTIPEQFF.

This clonotype appeared many times. This rearrangement joins TRBV4-1 to TRBJ2-7; 9 positions agree with TRBD1. The germline V gene encodes CDR1 MGHRA and CDR2 YSYEKL. The V gene end was trimmed by 3 bases and the J gene end by 1 base; junction bases not matched to a gene: 1. The CDR3 loop spans 14 amino acids. The CDR3 region is CASSHGTGSYEQYV. CDR3 in DNA: TGCGCCAGCAGCCACGGGACAGGGTCCTACGAGCAGTACGTC.

The V and J genes are TRBV12-3 or TRBV12-4 and TRBJ2-1; TRBD2 matches 11 bases. The V gene end was trimmed by 7 bases and the J gene end by 6 bases; junction bases not matched to a gene: 8. The CDR3 is made up of 15 amino acids. CDR3 sequence reads: CASTPGLADTNEQFF. DNA of the CDR3: TGTGCCAGCACCCCGGGACTAGCGGACACCAATGAGCAGTTCTTC.

This clonotype was detected many times. V is TRBV5-1 and J is TRBJ2-2; D call uncertain. CDR3 size: 11 residues. Germline V lookup: CDR1 SGHRS, CDR2 YFSETQ. V was clipped by 6 bases and J by 5 bases, with 5 bases between them. CDR3 sequence: CASTQTGELFF. The CDR3 region has the DNA TGCGCCAGCACTCAGACCGGGGAGCTGTTTTTT.

This clonotype was found a few times. The chain carries TRBV4-3 and TRBJ2-1; a possible D gene is TRBD1 (5 bases). Germline V gene data show CDR1 as LGHNA and CDR2 as YSLEER. V gave up 6 bases and J gave up 8 bases, with 17 bases separating them. The CDR3 runs 14 residues. The CDR3 region has the DNA TGCGCCAGCAGGCTGCCTGGGGCTTGGGATGAGCAGTTCTTC. Translation: CASRLPGAWDEQFF.

This clonotype has just a few counts. V is TRBV20-1 and J is TRBJ2-1; 8 nucleotides align to TRBD2. The V gene end was trimmed by 0 bases and the J gene end by 4 bases; junction bases not matched to a gene: 5. The CDR3 consists of 15 residues. Germline-derived CDR1 and CDR2 are DFQATT and SNEGSKA (reference sequence). CDR3 sequence (DNA): TGCAGTGCTAGAGAGGGCGGGGGGACATACAATGAGCAGTTCTTC. Protein: CSAREGGGTYNEQFF.

This chain uses TRBV5-6 with TRBJ2-7; TRBD2 matches at 9 bases. Germline loops: CDR1 SGHDT, CDR2 YYEEEE. The CDR3 spans 14 residues. V lost 4 bases and J lost 7; bases outside the gene matches: 9. The CDR3 protein is CASSDGTSRWEQYV. For the CDR3, the DNA is TGTGCCAGCAGCGACGGGACTAGCCGGTGGGAGCAGTACGTC.

The genes are TRBV5-4 and TRBJ2-3, with D possibly matching TRBD2 (7 bases). Germline CDR1 reads SGHNT; CDR2 reads YYREEE (reference sequence). This CDR3 spans 17 amino acids. Between the trimmed V and J ends, which lost 4 bases and 0 bases, there was a span of 18 bases. The CDR3 sequence is CASSRLGGGGSTDTQYF. The CDR3 bases are TGTGCCAGCAGCCGCCTTGGGGGCGGGGGTAGCACAGATACGCAGTATTTT.

The gene calls are TRBV7-9 and TRBJ2-5; 8 bases map to TRBD1. CDR1 and CDR2 from the germline V gene are SEHNR and FQNEAQ (reference sequence). CDR3 length: 13 amino acids. After removal of 5 bases from V and 4 bases from J, the junction contained 3 bases not matched to a gene. In DNA, the CDR3 is TGTGCCAGCAGCCCGGGGACAGGAGAGACCCAGTACTTC. Its protein is CASSPGTGETQYF.

Only a few counts were recorded for this clonotype. This chain links TRBV7-2 with TRBJ2-3; TRBD1 agrees at 7 bases. With 1 base clipped from V and 3 bases from J, the junction kept 7 bases outside the gene matches. The CDR3 sequence is 16 residues long. CDR1 and CDR2 from the germline V gene are SGHTA and FQGNSA. CDR3 coding DNA: TGTGCCAGCAGCTTAGTTCGGCAGGGGGAGACAGATACGCAGTATTTT. As protein: CASSLVRQGETDTQYF.